The text below deals with one T cell receptor (beta chain). This sample stems from a study of T cell responses to AZD1222 COVID-19 vaccine. The assay was immunoSEQ multiplex PCR, and TCRdb's table has in-frame clones only and misses some. The repertoire holds roughly 140,000 clones, with around 91% as singletons. Germline CDR1 and CDR2: MDHEN and SYDVKM. The CDR3 is made up of 17 amino acids. Trimming stripped 5 bases from V and 6 bases from J, with 25 bases between. The sequence was collected from an adult in good health. The V gene is TRBV28, the J gene TRBJ1-2; D gene ambiguous. The specimen was peripheral blood, collected on day 0 of AZD1222 vaccination. The DNA of the CDR3 is TGTGCCAGCAGTCCTCTCCTCTCTACATTTGTCGGCAATGGCTACACCTTC. It translates to CASSPLLSTFVGNGYTF.